The 30 T cell receptor beta chains presented below share a single source sample, sequenced in a study of shared clonotypes between healthy human individuals. The data were produced by immunoSEQ multiplex PCR, yet TCRdb's version contains in-frame clones alone and is incomplete. The repertoire has some 2,500,000 clones, over 85% of them found once; the top ten carry about 0.39%. Sequenced input: naive CD4+ T cells from PBMCs. Documented subset: CD45RA+ positively selected. These receptors came from a man aged 18 to 29 in good health. Some clones in this sample may be carry-over from other donors' samples.

Note on this clone: Different DNA sequences within this sample yield the same CDR3. The J gene is TRBJ1-1, the V gene TRBV28; D unresolved. The V end was cut by 8 bases, the J end by 0 bases, with 10 bases between. Germline-derived CDR1 and CDR2 are MDHEN and SYDVKM. The CDR3 contains 13 residues. DNA of the CDR3: TGTGCCAGCCGGTCGAGCGTGAACACTGAAGCTTTCTTT. It encodes CASRSSVNTEAFF.

This chain uses TRBV29-1 with TRBJ2-5, with D perhaps TRBD2 (5 bases). From germline, CDR1 is SQVTM and CDR2 ANQGSEA. Trimming removed 0 bases from V and 11 bases from J, with 19 bases in between. The CDR3 is 14 amino acids. The DNA of the CDR3 is TGCAGCGTTGAAGAGACGACCTCGGCGGGTGAGCAGTACTTC. This encodes CSVEETTSAGEQYF.

The rearrangement links TRBV9 to TRBJ2-1; perhaps TRBD1 as D (5 bases). Germline CDR1 reads SGDLS; CDR2 reads YYNGEE. CDR3 length: 16 residues. The V and J ends lost 1 base and 0 bases respectively, with 11 bases between them. The CDR3 sequence is CASSVSHRTSYNEQFF. CDR3 coding DNA: TGTGCCAGCAGCGTATCCCACAGGACCTCCTACAATGAGCAGTTCTTC. The full variable domain, completed using reference TRBV9 and TRBJ2-1, is DSGVTQTPKHLITATGQRVTLRCSPRSGDLSVYWYQQSLDQGLQFLIQYYNGEERAKGNILERFSAQQFPDLHSELNLSSLELGDSALYFCASSVSHRTSYNEQFFGPGTRLTVL.

In the case of this clone: Other DNA sequences in this sample translate to the same CDR3. The rearrangement links TRBV7-9 to TRBJ2-7; tentative D call: TRBD2 (7 bases). CDR3 length equals 14 residues. Germline V gene data show CDR1 as SEHNR and CDR2 as FQNEAQ (reference sequence). Trimming stripped 3 bases from V and 5 bases from J, with 14 bases between. CDR3 DNA sequence: TGTGCCAGCAGCTTGGGGGCGGGAGTCGACGAGCAGTACTTC. Amino acids: CASSLGAGVDEQYF.

This chain uses TRBV7-9 with TRBJ2-5; 9 nucleotides agree with TRBD1. Germline V CDR1 and CDR2: SEHNR, FQNEAQ (reference sequence). This CDR3 region has 15 residues. With 5 bases clipped from V and 4 bases from J, the junction kept 8 bases outside the gene matches. The CDR3 DNA sequence: TGTGCCAGCAGCCAGTTAGACAGGGGGAGAGAGACCCAGTACTTC. It codes for CASSQLDRGRETQYF.

The chain recombines TRBV30 with TRBJ1-5, with 7 bases lining up with TRBD1. The CDR3 runs 14 residues. V shed 1 base, J shed 6 bases, and the junction held 6 bases outside the gene matches. The germline gives CDR1 GTSNPN, CDR2 SVGIG (reference sequence). The CDR3 is CAWSDRGGSQPQHF. CDR3 in DNA: TGTGCCTGGAGTGACAGGGGAGGGAGTCAGCCCCAGCATTTT.

The rearrangement uses TRBV19 and TRBJ2-2; D unclear. Germline CDR1 reads LNHDA; CDR2 reads SQIVND (reference sequence). V was trimmed by 11 bases and J by 4 bases, leaving 14 bases between them. The CDR3 length is 13 residues. CDR3 sequence reads: CAVLLARTGELFF. CDR3 nucleotide sequence: TGTGCCGTCCTACTGGCTCGCACCGGGGAGCTGTTTTTT.

CDR3 nucleotide sequence: TGTGCCAGCTCATCGAAGGGCACTGAAGCTTTCTTT. Translating it yields CASSSKGTEAFF. J is TRBJ1-1 and V is TRBV18; D is uncertain. V was shortened by 5 bases and J by 4 bases, with 8 bases between the two germline ends. The length of the CDR3 is 12 residues. Germline-derived CDR1 and CDR2 are KGHSH and LQKENI.

The chain has TRBV5-1 and TRBJ2-3, with D unresolved. The germline CDR1 and CDR2 sequences are SGHRS and YFSETQ. V lost 3 bases to trimming and J lost 3 bases, with 11 bases between them. The CDR3 has 14 residues. CDR3 nucleotide sequence: TGCGCCAGCAGCTACGACCTTAGGACAGATACGCAGTATTTT. Its protein is CASSYDLRTDTQYF.

The CDR3 nucleotides read TGCGCCAGCAGTGAGAACAGGGACTCCTACGAGCAGTACTTC. As protein: CASSENRDSYEQYF. The chain employs TRBV10-1 and TRBJ2-7; TRBD1 might be the D (6 bases). There are 14 residues in the CDR3. V lost 2 bases and J 0 bases, leaving 8 bases between the germline ends. CDR1 and CDR2 (germline): WNHNN, SYGVQD (reference sequence).

This clone was seen a handful of times. The V gene is TRBV9, the J gene TRBJ1-1, with D unresolved. The V end lost 0 bases, the J end lost 2 bases, and 17 bases lay between the germline ends. The CDR3 length is 17 residues. Germline V gene data show CDR1 as SGDLS and CDR2 as YYNGEE. The DNA for the CDR3 is TGTGCCAGCAGCGTAGACGGGGTTCTAAGGTACAACACTGAAGCTTTCTTT. Amino acids: CASSVDGVLRYNTEAFF.

On this clone itself: Other DNA sequences in the sample encode the same CDR3. The chain couples TRBV5-1 to TRBJ2-6, with D possibly being TRBD1 (6 bases). CDR1 and CDR2 (germline): SGHRS, YFSETQ. This CDR3 comprises 15 residues. V was pared by 5 bases and J by 0 bases, with 9 bases between. The CDR3 sequence: CASSLGGSGANVLTF. The CDR3 nucleotides read TGCGCCAGCAGTTTAGGGGGCTCTGGGGCCAACGTCCTGACTTTC.

With respect to this clone: This sample also contains other DNA sequences that code for the same CDR3. V is TRBV27 and J is TRBJ1-1; unclear D gene. Trimming took 3 bases from V and 0 from J, leaving 11 bases between them. CDR3 length equals 15 residues. Germline-derived CDR1 and CDR2 are MNHEY and SMNVEV (reference sequence). In DNA form, the CDR3 reads TGTGCCAGCAGTTTGAGAGGACTCCTGAACACTGAAGCTTTCTTT. It is translated as CASSLRGLLNTEAFF.

The CDR3 spells CASSTRGGNEQYF. The CDR3 bases are TGTGCCAGCAGCACCCGGGGGGGGAACGAGCAGTACTTC. The J gene is TRBJ2-7, the V gene TRBV7-2, with 8 positions matching TRBD2. The V and J ends lost 5 bases and 5 bases, in that order; junction bases with no gene match: 5. The CDR3 has 13 amino acids. Germline assignment: CDR1 SGHTA and CDR2 FQGNSA. The full variable domain, in which reference TRBV7-2 and TRBJ2-7 provide the parts outside the CDR3, is GAGVSQSPSNKVTEKGKDVELRCDPISGHTALYWYRQSLGQGLEFLIYFQGNSAPDKSGLPSDRFSAERTGGSVSTLTIQRTQQEDSAVYLCASSTRGGNEQYFGPGTRLTVT.

The chain combines TRBV7-2 with TRBJ2-7, with a possible D match to TRBD2 (5 bases). V shed 5 bases and J shed 2 bases, with 16 bases lying between them. Germline V CDR1 and CDR2: SGHTA, FQGNSA. The CDR3 totals 15 residues. DNA of the CDR3: TGTGCCAGCAGCCGAGCGAGGGCGAGGACCTACGAGCAGTACTTC. This sequence encodes CASSRARARTYEQYF.

Details on this clone: The sample holds other DNA sequences that translate to the same CDR3. The genes are TRBV7-2 and TRBJ2-7, with 7 nucleotides matching TRBD1. V lost 6 bases to trimming and J lost 3 bases; unmatched junction nucleotides: 2. This CDR3 comprises 12 residues. Germline V gene sequence: CDR1 SGHTA, CDR2 FQGNSA. Here the CDR3 DNA reads TGTGCCAGCAGTCGACAGGGCTACGAGCAGTACTTC. Its protein is CASSRQGYEQYF.

The rearrangement joins TRBV5-1 to TRBJ2-1, with 9 bases matching TRBD2. Germline trimming cut 0 bases from V and 6 bases from J; bases unmatched to any gene: 4. CDR1 and CDR2 (germline): SGHRS, YFSETQ. The CDR3 sequence is 15 residues long. The CDR3, as DNA: TGCGCCAGCAGCTTGGGTAGCGGGAGTTTCAATGAGCAGTTCTTC. Its protein is CASSLGSGSFNEQFF.

The CDR3 loop is CASSQVAVASVYEQFF. The CDR3 DNA reads as TGCGCCAGCAGCCAAGTGGCGGTAGCGTCGGTATATGAGCAGTTCTTC. The V gene is TRBV4-1, the J gene TRBJ2-1, with D perhaps matching TRBD2 (5 bases). The CDR3 extends over 16 amino acids. Germline V lookup: CDR1 MGHRA, CDR2 YSYEKL. Trimming cost V 1 base and J 8 bases, with 18 bases left between them.

In its sample, this clone was seen once. Additional DNA sequences in this sample encode the identical CDR3. The V and J genes are TRBV28 and TRBJ2-1; no definite D call. Trimming stripped 3 bases from V and 7 bases from J, with 10 bases between. Germline lookup yields CDR1 MDHEN and CDR2 SYDVKM. The CDR3 extends over 13 amino acids. This CDR3 is CASSFLDRNEQFF. The CDR3 DNA follows: TGTGCCAGCAGTTTCCTAGATAGGAATGAGCAGTTCTTC.

The chain couples TRBV2 to TRBJ1-4; D gene unclear. Trimming took off 1 base at V and 2 bases at J, with 14 bases between the two ends. The CDR3 is 17 amino acids. The germline V gene encodes CDR1 SNHLY and CDR2 FYNNEI. Here the CDR3 DNA reads TGTGCCAGCAGTGAAGGCGTCGGGGTAGCCACTAATGAAAAACTGTTTTTT. Translated, it gives CASSEGVGVATNEKLFF.

A note on this clone: Distinct nucleotide sequences in the sample also encode this CDR3. This rearrangement joins TRBV28 to TRBJ1-1; D gene uncertain. V was pared by 3 bases and J by 5 bases, with 10 bases between. The CDR3 covers 13 residues. The germline V gene has CDR1 MDHEN and CDR2 SYDVKM. For the CDR3, the DNA is TGTGCCAGCAGTTTGTCCGGTCGGACTGAAGCTTTCTTT. Its protein is CASSLSGRTEAFF.

J is TRBJ2-3 and V is TRBV5-4; D may be TRBD2 (5 bases). Trimming removed 4 bases from V and 2 bases from J, with 14 bases in between. Germline CDR1 is SGHNT and CDR2 is YYREEE (reference sequence). The CDR3 extends over 15 amino acids. In DNA, the CDR3 is TGTGCCAGCAGCCAACTAGGCCCTGACACAGATACGCAGTATTTT. Translating it yields CASSQLGPDTDTQYF.

The chain couples TRBV28 to TRBJ2-1, with a weak D call TRBD1 (6 bases). Deletions cut 5 bases from V and 0 bases from J, with 14 bases between. The germline CDR1 and CDR2 sequences are MDHEN and SYDVKM. CDR3 length equals 16 residues. CDR3 region: CASSTGSESSYNEQFF. In nucleotides, the CDR3 is TGTGCCAGCAGTACAGGGAGCGAAAGCTCCTACAATGAGCAGTTCTTC. Full variable domain (remainder filled in from reference TRBV28 and TRBJ2-1): DVKVTQSSRYLVKRTGEKVFLECVQDMDHENMFWYRQDPGLGLRLIYFSYDVKMKEKGDIPEGYSVSREKKERFSLILESASTNQTSMYLCASSTGSESSYNEQFFGPGTRLTVL.

This clone was seen only once. The chain joins TRBV28 to TRBJ2-7, with 8 bases aligning to TRBD1. J gave up 3 bases and V 8 bases, and 6 bases lay outside the gene matches. In germline, CDR1 is MDHEN, CDR2 SYDVKM. The CDR3 contains 13 residues. The CDR3 region is CASAGQGFYEQYF. CDR3 bases: TGTGCCAGCGCTGGACAGGGCTTCTACGAGCAGTACTTC.

J is TRBJ2-2 and V is TRBV5-4; TRBD2 might be the D (6 bases). Germline V gene lookup returns CDR1 SGHNT and CDR2 YYREEE (reference sequence). V lost 0 bases and J lost 4, with 10 bases in between. The CDR3 runs to 15 residues. Here the CDR3 DNA reads TGTGCCAGCAGCTTGGATTGGCGGGGCACCGGGGAGCTGTTTTTT. Amino acids: CASSLDWRGTGELFF.

The chain has TRBV6-6 and TRBJ2-3; 14 bases fit TRBD2. CDR1 is MNHNY and CDR2 is SVGAGI in the germline V gene (reference sequence). Trimming removed 5 bases from V and 6 bases from J; junction bases left unmatched: 7. This CDR3 comprises 16 residues. The CDR3: CASSPSTSGRGDTQYF. CDR3 DNA: TGTGCCAGCAGTCCATCGACTAGCGGGAGGGGGGATACGCAGTATTTT.

This clone showed up just a few times. This rearrangement joins TRBV6-1 to TRBJ1-5; no clear D. With 3 bases removed from V and 4 bases from J, the gap between germline ends came to 10 bases. Germline V gene data show CDR1 as MNHNS and CDR2 as SASEGT. This CDR3 has 14 amino acids. DNA for the CDR3: TGTGCCAGCAGTGACCCCCTAGGAAATCAGCCCCAGCATTTT. It encodes CASSDPLGNQPQHF.

The chain recombines TRBV7-9 with TRBJ2-5; TRBD1 matches at 9 bases. With the DNA end fitting TRBJ2-7 better, the J assignment may be wrong. The CDR3 length is 15 residues. Germline V gene lookup returns CDR1 SEHNR and CDR2 FQNEAQ (reference sequence). CDR3 in amino acids: CASNAASGDRAEQYF. The DNA for the CDR3 is TGTGCCAGCAACGCCGCCTCGGGGGACAGGGCCGAGCAGTACTTC.

This rearrangement joins TRBV5-1 to TRBJ1-2, with a tentative D call TRBD1 (6 bases). The CDR3 covers 16 residues. The V and J ends lost 4 bases and 0 bases respectively, with 16 bases between them. Germline CDR1 is SGHRS and CDR2 is YFSETQ. CDR3 residues: CASSPQLDRANYGYTF. The CDR3 DNA sequence: TGCGCCAGCAGCCCACAACTGGACAGAGCTAACTATGGCTACACCTTC.

As regards this clone: Other DNA sequences within the sample encode an identical CDR3. The chain links TRBV9 to TRBJ2-1; 8 bases are a match to TRBD2. The J segment lost 4 bases and the V segment lost 2 bases, leaving 5 bases of the junction unmatched. The CDR3 contains 15 residues. Per germline, CDR1 SGDLS and CDR2 YYNGEE. CDR3 in DNA: TGTGCCAGCAGCGTCACTAGCGGCGTGTACAATGAGCAGTTCTTC. Protein: CASSVTSGVYNEQFF.